Sequencing of this T cell receptor beta chain was carried out in a study of technical replicates of blood from several donors. Sequenced by immunoSEQ multiplex PCR; TCRdb stores in-frame clones only, minus some. The repertoire holds tens of thousands of clones, 94% seen once, with 0.3% to 0.45% in the top ten. This sequence originates from a human donor in good health. The sample taken for sequencing was T cells isolated from PBMCs.

As DNA, the CDR3 is TGTGCCAGCAGTTTAATTTTTAGTACAGGGGCCTACGAGCAGTACTTC. Its translation: CASSLIFSTGAYEQYF. The chain couples TRBV28 to TRBJ2-7; 7 nucleotides agree with TRBD1. Trimming removed 2 bases from V and 2 bases from J; junction bases left unmatched: 9. The CDR3 length is 16 residues. Germline lookup yields CDR1 MDHEN and CDR2 SYDVKM. Full variable domain (outside the CDR3, taken from reference TRBV28 and TRBJ2-7): DVKVTQSSRYLVKRTGEKVFLECVQDMDHENMFWYRQDPGLGLRLIYFSYDVKMKEKGDIPEGYSVSREKKERFSLILESASTNQTSMYLCASSLIFSTGAYEQYFGPGTRLTVT.